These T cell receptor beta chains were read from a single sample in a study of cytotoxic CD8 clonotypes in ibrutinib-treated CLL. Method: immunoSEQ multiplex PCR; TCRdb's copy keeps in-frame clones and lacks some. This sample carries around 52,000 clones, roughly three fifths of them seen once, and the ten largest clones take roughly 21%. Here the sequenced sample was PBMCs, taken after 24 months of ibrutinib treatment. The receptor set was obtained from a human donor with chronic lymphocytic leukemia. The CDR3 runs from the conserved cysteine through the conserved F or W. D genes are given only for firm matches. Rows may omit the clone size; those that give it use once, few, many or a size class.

cdr3_aa: CASSEAFLNSPLHF
cdr3_nt: TGTGCCAGCAGTGAAGCGTTCCTTAATTCACCCCTCCACTTT
j_call: TRBJ1-6
d_call: NA
v_call: TRBV6-1
clone_size: many
cdr3_length: 14

cdr3_aa: CASSWTSGTYEQYF
cdr3_nt: TGTGCCAGCAGTTGGACTAGCGGAACCTACGAGCAGTACTTC
j_call: TRBJ2-7
d_call: TRBD2
v_call: TRBV27
clone_size: many
cdr3_length: 14

cdr3_aa: CASSLSGRGHNEQFF
cdr3_nt: TGTGCCAGCAGCTTATCGGGCAGGGGGCACAATGAGCAGTTCTTC
j_call: TRBJ2-1
d_call: TRBD1
v_call: TRBV5-4
clone_size: many
cdr3_length: 15

cdr3_aa: CASSPRTTETQYF
cdr3_nt: TGTGCCAGCTCCCCCAGGACGACAGAGACCCAGTACTTC
j_call: TRBJ2-5
d_call: NA
v_call: TRBV18
clone_size: NA
cdr3_length: 13

cdr3_aa: CASSLVGFTEAFF
cdr3_nt: TGTGCCAGCAGCTTAGTGGGTTTCACTGAAGCTTTCTTT
j_call: TRBJ1-1
d_call: NA
v_call: TRBV7-2
clone_size: NA
cdr3_length: 13

cdr3_aa: CASSDGTGNQPQHF
cdr3_nt: TGTGCCAGTAGTGACGGGACAGGCAATCAGCCCCAGCATTTT
j_call: TRBJ1-5
d_call: TRBD1
v_call: TRBV19
clone_size: NA
cdr3_length: 14

cdr3_aa: CASSPRGRLNTEAFF
cdr3_nt: TGCGCCAGCAGCCCTAGGGGACGACTGAACACTGAAGCTTTCTTT
j_call: TRBJ1-1
d_call: NA
v_call: TRBV4-1
clone_size: NA
cdr3_length: 15

cdr3_aa: CASSQDSGSNQPQHF
cdr3_nt: TGTGCCAGCAGCCAAGATTCAGGTAGCAATCAGCCCCAGCATTTT
j_call: TRBJ1-5
d_call: NA
v_call: TRBV4-2
clone_size: NA
cdr3_length: 15

cdr3_aa: CASGARSGTENEQFF
cdr3_nt: TGTGCTAGTGGGGCCCGATCCGGGACGGAGAATGAGCAGTTCTTC
j_call: TRBJ2-1
d_call: NA
v_call: TRBV12-5
clone_size: NA
cdr3_length: 15

cdr3_aa: CASSSSLAWGNEQYF
cdr3_nt: TGTGCCAGCAGCTCCAGTCTAGCTTGGGGGAACGAGCAGTACTTC
j_call: TRBJ2-7
d_call: NA
v_call: TRBV7-9
clone_size: NA
cdr3_length: 15

cdr3_aa: CSVASGGKQETQYF
cdr3_nt: TGCAGCGTTGCCAGCGGGGGCAAACAAGAGACCCAGTACTTC
j_call: TRBJ2-5
d_call: TRBD2
v_call: TRBV29-1
clone_size: NA
cdr3_length: 14

cdr3_aa: CASKDGLEPTGELFF
cdr3_nt: TGTGCCAGCAAGGACGGACTTGAACCTACCGGGGAGCTGTTTTTT
j_call: TRBJ2-2
d_call: NA
v_call: TRBV9
clone_size: NA
cdr3_length: 15

cdr3_aa: CASSENRDRVFGAGSEAFF
cdr3_nt: TGTGCCAGCAGCGAAAACCGGGACAGGGTTTTTGGTGCGGGTTCTGAAGCTTTCTTT
j_call: TRBJ1-1
d_call: TRBD1
v_call: TRBV9
clone_size: NA
cdr3_length: 19

cdr3_aa: CAISAAGPQYF
cdr3_nt: TGTGCCATCAGCGCAGCGGGGCCGCAGTACTTC
j_call: TRBJ2-7
d_call: TRBD2
v_call: TRBV10-3
clone_size: few
cdr3_length: 11

cdr3_aa: CASSIRTVSSETQYF
cdr3_nt: TGTGCCAGCAGTATTCGGACAGTCTCTTCCGAGACCCAGTACTTC
j_call: TRBJ2-5
d_call: NA
v_call: TRBV6-1
clone_size: NA
cdr3_length: 15

cdr3_aa: CASSLPPGGANVLTF
cdr3_nt: TGTGCCAGCAGCTTACCACCTGGTGGGGCCAACGTCCTGACTTTC
j_call: TRBJ2-6
d_call: NA
v_call: TRBV7-2
clone_size: NA
cdr3_length: 15

cdr3_aa: CAISESGTANNSPLHF
cdr3_nt: TGTGCCATCAGTGAGTCGGGGACAGCGAATAATTCACCCCTCCACTTT
j_call: TRBJ1-6
d_call: TRBD1
v_call: TRBV10-3
clone_size: NA
cdr3_length: 16

cdr3_aa: CASSVIRGYTQYF
cdr3_nt: TGTGCCAGCAGCGTAATAAGGGGATATACGCAGTATTTT
j_call: TRBJ2-3
d_call: NA
v_call: TRBV7-2
clone_size: NA
cdr3_length: 13

cdr3_aa: CASSELAGSRSYNEQFF
cdr3_nt: TGTGCCAGCAGCGAGCTAGCGGGATCAAGGTCCTACAATGAGCAGTTCTTC
j_call: TRBJ2-1
d_call: TRBD2
v_call: TRBV14
clone_size: NA
cdr3_length: 17

cdr3_aa: CSVEAGTVDTQYF
cdr3_nt: TGCAGCGTTGAAGCCGGGACAGTGGATACGCAGTATTTT
j_call: TRBJ2-3
d_call: TRBD1
v_call: TRBV29-1
clone_size: few
cdr3_length: 13

cdr3_aa: CASSLFGRGTGELFF
cdr3_nt: TGTGCCAGCAGCTTGTTCGGGAGAGGCACCGGGGAGCTGTTTTTT
j_call: TRBJ2-2
d_call: NA
v_call: TRBV5-6
clone_size: few
cdr3_length: 15

cdr3_aa: CASSLQGSGNTIYF
cdr3_nt: TGCGCCAGCAGCTTGCAGGGCTCTGGAAACACCATATATTTT
j_call: TRBJ1-3
d_call: NA
v_call: TRBV5-1
clone_size: NA
cdr3_length: 14

cdr3_aa: CASRSTANEKLFF
cdr3_nt: TGTGCCAGCAGGTCGACAGCAAATGAAAAACTGTTTTTT
j_call: TRBJ1-4
d_call: NA
v_call: TRBV6-1
clone_size: NA
cdr3_length: 13

cdr3_aa: CASSQGHRDNEQFF
cdr3_nt: TGTGCCAGCAGCCAAGGGCACAGGGACAATGAGCAGTTCTTC
j_call: TRBJ2-1
d_call: NA
v_call: TRBV14
clone_size: NA
cdr3_length: 14

cdr3_aa: CASSLGGEGQPQHF
cdr3_nt: TGCGCCAGCAGCTTGGGGGGAGAGGGGCAGCCCCAGCATTTT
j_call: TRBJ1-5
d_call: NA
v_call: TRBV5-1
clone_size: NA
cdr3_length: 14

cdr3_aa: CASSLSDTQYF
cdr3_nt: TGTGCCAGCAGTTTATCAGATACGCAGTATTTT
j_call: TRBJ2-3
d_call: NA
v_call: TRBV28
clone_size: NA
cdr3_length: 11

cdr3_aa: CASSEAVAGGYNEQFF
cdr3_nt: TGTGCCAGCAGTGAAGCGGTGGCGGGAGGGTACAATGAGCAGTTCTTC
j_call: TRBJ2-1
d_call: TRBD2
v_call: TRBV6-1
clone_size: many
cdr3_length: 16

cdr3_aa: CASSPAGIEKLFF
cdr3_nt: TGTGCCAGCAGTCCGGCGGGGATTGAAAAACTGTTTTTT
j_call: TRBJ1-4
d_call: NA
v_call: TRBV28
clone_size: NA
cdr3_length: 13

cdr3_aa: CASRDSSYEQYF
cdr3_nt: TGTGCCAGCCGGGACTCCTCCTACGAGCAGTACTTC
j_call: TRBJ2-7
d_call: NA
v_call: TRBV30
clone_size: NA
cdr3_length: 12

cdr3_aa: CASSIDRLSYEQYF
cdr3_nt: TGTGCCAGTAGTATAGATCGACTTTCCTACGAGCAGTACTTC
j_call: TRBJ2-7
d_call: NA
v_call: TRBV19
clone_size: NA
cdr3_length: 14

cdr3_aa: CASSPRAAGEQFF
cdr3_nt: TGTGCCAGCAGCCCTAGGGCGGCAGGTGAGCAGTTCTTC
j_call: TRBJ2-1
d_call: NA
v_call: TRBV6-1
clone_size: NA
cdr3_length: 13

cdr3_aa: CATGRTGQAEQFF
cdr3_nt: TGTGCCACAGGCCGGACAGGGCAGGCTGAGCAGTTCTTC
j_call: TRBJ2-1
d_call: TRBD1
v_call: TRBV5-8
clone_size: NA
cdr3_length: 13

cdr3_aa: CASSPGQRRQETQYF
cdr3_nt: TGTGCCAGCAGCCCAGGACAGAGACGACAAGAGACCCAGTACTTC
j_call: TRBJ2-5
d_call: NA
v_call: TRBV7-9
clone_size: NA
cdr3_length: 15

cdr3_aa: CASSAAGTGDTDTQYF
cdr3_nt: TGCGCCAGCAGTGCCGCCGGGACAGGGGACACAGATACGCAGTATTTT
j_call: TRBJ2-3
d_call: TRBD1
v_call: TRBV10-1
clone_size: NA
cdr3_length: 16

cdr3_aa: CASKHGGHNEQFF
cdr3_nt: TGCGCCAGCAAACATGGGGGTCACAATGAGCAGTTCTTC
j_call: TRBJ2-1
d_call: NA
v_call: TRBV5-1
clone_size: few
cdr3_length: 13

cdr3_aa: CASSHRTSGATYQETQYF
cdr3_nt: TGTGCCAGCAGCCATAGGACTAGCGGAGCTACGTACCAAGAGACCCAGTACTTC
j_call: TRBJ2-5
d_call: TRBD2
v_call: TRBV13
clone_size: many
cdr3_length: 18

cdr3_aa: CSAISRRGQFF
cdr3_nt: TGCAGCGCCATCTCCCGAAGGGGGCAGTTCTTC
j_call: TRBJ2-1
d_call: NA
v_call: TRBV29-1
clone_size: NA
cdr3_length: 11

cdr3_aa: CASSDSGREQFF
cdr3_nt: TGTGCCAGCAGTGACTCGGGACGGGAGCAGTTCTTC
j_call: TRBJ2-1
d_call: NA
v_call: TRBV6-1
clone_size: NA
cdr3_length: 12

cdr3_aa: CASSSGTGSSYEQYF
cdr3_nt: TGTGCCAGTAGTTCCGGGACAGGGTCCTCCTACGAGCAGTACTTC
j_call: TRBJ2-7
d_call: TRBD1
v_call: TRBV19
clone_size: once
cdr3_length: 15

cdr3_aa: CASSRTGTVINQPQHF
cdr3_nt: TGTGCCAGTTCCCGGACCGGGACAGTAATCAATCAGCCCCAGCATTTT
j_call: TRBJ1-5
d_call: TRBD1
v_call: TRBV19
clone_size: NA
cdr3_length: 16

cdr3_aa: CSAKITDTQYF
cdr3_nt: TGCAGTGCTAAAATCACAGATACGCAGTATTTT
j_call: TRBJ2-3
d_call: NA
v_call: TRBV20-1
clone_size: NA
cdr3_length: 11

cdr3_aa: CASSFRAGEAFF
cdr3_nt: TGTGCCAGCAGCTTCAGGGCGGGTGAAGCTTTCTTT
j_call: TRBJ1-1
d_call: NA
v_call: TRBV13
clone_size: few
cdr3_length: 12

cdr3_aa: CASSPDRGVRGTEAFF
cdr3_nt: TGTGCCAGCAGCCCCGACAGGGGGGTCCGGGGCACTGAAGCTTTCTTT
j_call: TRBJ1-1
d_call: TRBD1
v_call: TRBV27
clone_size: NA
cdr3_length: 16

cdr3_aa: CASSLVGFDPFF
cdr3_nt: TGTGCCAGCAGCTTAGTGGGGTTCGATCCGTTCTTC
j_call: TRBJ2-1
d_call: NA
v_call: TRBV11-2
clone_size: NA
cdr3_length: 12

cdr3_aa: CASTDGGGEQYF
cdr3_nt: TGTGCCAGCACCGACGGGGGGGGCGAGCAGTACTTC
j_call: TRBJ2-7
d_call: TRBD2
v_call: TRBV7-9
clone_size: once
cdr3_length: 12

cdr3_aa: CASSLLAGTTDTQYF
cdr3_nt: TGTGCCAGTAGCTTACTAGCGGGGACCACAGATACGCAGTATTTT
j_call: TRBJ2-3
d_call: TRBD2
v_call: TRBV19
clone_size: once
cdr3_length: 15

cdr3_aa: CASSPMGADYGYTF
cdr3_nt: TGTGCCAGCAGCCCAATGGGGGCGGACTATGGCTACACCTTC
j_call: TRBJ1-2
d_call: NA
v_call: TRBV27
clone_size: NA
cdr3_length: 14

cdr3_aa: CASSPLNRVTYNEQFF
cdr3_nt: TGTGCCAGCTCGCCGTTAAACAGGGTAACCTACAATGAGCAGTTCTTC
j_call: TRBJ2-1
d_call: NA
v_call: TRBV18
clone_size: NA
cdr3_length: 16

cdr3_aa: CSARRGPEAFF
cdr3_nt: TGCAGTGCTAGAAGGGGCCCTGAAGCTTTCTTT
j_call: TRBJ1-1
d_call: NA
v_call: TRBV20-1
clone_size: NA
cdr3_length: 11

cdr3_aa: CASSLEGTGGSSDSGNTIYF
cdr3_nt: TGTGCCAGCAGCTTAGAAGGGACAGGGGGATCATCAGACTCTGGAAACACCATATATTTT
j_call: TRBJ1-3
d_call: TRBD1
v_call: TRBV11-3
clone_size: few
cdr3_length: 20

cdr3_aa: CASSPLDRRGDTQYF
cdr3_nt: TGTGCCAGCTCACCTCTTGACAGAAGGGGCGATACGCAGTATTTT
j_call: TRBJ2-3
d_call: NA
v_call: TRBV18
clone_size: few
cdr3_length: 15

cdr3_aa: CASGVSTNTGELFF
cdr3_nt: TGTGCCAGCGGGGTCTCGACCAACACCGGGGAGCTGTTTTTT
j_call: TRBJ2-2
d_call: NA
v_call: TRBV2
clone_size: NA
cdr3_length: 14